A single sample gave rise to the 31 T cell receptor beta chains below, sequenced in a study of T cell responses to AZD1222 COVID-19 vaccine. Profiled with immunoSEQ multiplex PCR; TCRdb holds only in-frame clones, not every one. Of 95,000 to 100,000 clones in the sample, 89% are singletons; the top ten hold around 1.6%. Source: peripheral blood, taken on day 0 of AZD1222 vaccination. These TCRs come from an adult in good health.

The V and J genes are TRBV6-5 and TRBJ1-1, with 8 bases that match TRBD1. The CDR3 runs 14 residues. Unmatched junction bases numbered 4, after V lost 6 bases and J lost 1 base. The germline V gene has CDR1 MNHEY and CDR2 SVGAGI. CDR3 in amino acids: CASRNTGGNTEAFF. CDR3 in DNA: TGTGCCAGCAGAAACACAGGGGGGAACACTGAAGCTTTCTTT.

The chain couples TRBV19 to TRBJ1-5, with 9 bases matching TRBD1. The CDR3 runs to 15 residues. Trimming at V came to 7 bases and at J to 0 bases, leaving 4 bases not matched to a gene. The germline V gene encodes CDR1 LNHDA and CDR2 SQIVND (reference sequence). CDR3 amino acids: CASTDRGGSNQPQHF. The CDR3, as DNA: TGTGCCAGTACTGACAGGGGGGGTAGCAATCAGCCCCAGCATTTT.

This chain joins TRBV6-5 and TRBJ1-1, with D unclear. The CDR3 loop spans 14 amino acids. The V end lost 3 bases, the J end lost 0 bases, and 8 bases lay between the germline ends. CDR1 is MNHEY and CDR2 is SVGAGI in the germline V gene. The CDR3 reads CASSYAGLNTEAFF. The CDR3 coding sequence is TGTGCCAGCAGTTATGCCGGACTGAACACTGAAGCTTTCTTT.

V gene TRBV5-6 combines with J gene TRBJ1-1, with 7 bases aligning to TRBD1. J was trimmed by 0 bases and V by 7 bases; bases with no gene match: 3. Germline V gene lookup returns CDR1 SGHDT and CDR2 YYEEEE. The CDR3 extends over 13 amino acids. CDR3 DNA sequence: TGTGCCAGCGCGACAGGGTTGAACACTGAAGCTTTCTTT. Protein product: CASATGLNTEAFF. The full variable domain, completed using reference TRBV5-6 and TRBJ1-1, is DAGVTQSPTHLIKTRGQQVTLRCSPKSGHDTVSWYQQALGQGPQFIFQYYEEEERQRGNFPDRFSGHQFPNYSSELNVNALLLGDSALYLCASATGLNTEAFFGQGTRLTVV.

The chain recombines TRBV6-5 with TRBJ1-5; D might be TRBD1 (5 bases). The length of the CDR3 is 15 residues. With 2 bases removed from V and 4 bases from J, the gap between germline ends came to 12 bases. Germline V gene data show CDR1 as MNHEY and CDR2 as SVGAGI. For the CDR3, the DNA is TGTGCCAGCAGTTACAATCGGGGGGTTAATCAGCCCCAGCATTTT. Protein product: CASSYNRGVNQPQHF.

V gene TRBV7-9 combines with J gene TRBJ2-3; D might be TRBD2 (6 bases). V was cut by 5 bases and J by 0 bases, with 12 bases left in between. The CDR3 is 15 amino acids. Per germline, CDR1 SEHNR and CDR2 FQNEAQ (reference sequence). CDR3 DNA sequence: TGTGCCAGCAGCGGCGGGCGGGGAAGCACAGATACGCAGTATTTT. It codes for CASSGGRGSTDTQYF.

The chain recombines TRBV6-2 or TRBV6-3 with TRBJ1-5; tentative D call: TRBD1 (5 bases). Germline V gene sequence: CDR1 MNHEY, CDR2 SVGEGT. V lost 6 bases, J lost 6 bases, and 15 bases lay in between. The length of the CDR3 is 14 residues. Written as DNA, the CDR3 is TGTGCCAGCAGCACAGGCGCCGGCCGTCAGCCCCAGCATTTT. The encoded protein is CASSTGAGRQPQHF.

For the CDR3, the DNA is TGTGCCAGCAGCCAAGGTGGAGCAGGGGCGGACACTGAAGCTTTCTTT. Its protein is CASSQGGAGADTEAFF. This rearrangement joins TRBV5-4 to TRBJ1-1, with a possible D match to TRBD1 (6 bases). Germline V gene sequence: CDR1 SGHNT, CDR2 YYREEE (reference sequence). V was pared by 4 bases and J by 3 bases, with 19 bases between. The CDR3 sequence is 16 residues long.

DNA of the CDR3: TGTGCCAGTAGTGGCGCAGGGGGTTTCCCCACCGGGGAGCTGTTTTTT. Translating it yields CASSGAGGFPTGELFF. The chain joins TRBV19 to TRBJ2-2, with 7 bases aligning to TRBD1. The CDR3 has 16 residues. Per the germline V gene, CDR1 is LNHDA and CDR2 is SQIVND (reference sequence). J lost 4 bases, V lost 5 bases, and 10 bases had no gene match.

The chain is built from TRBV30 and TRBJ1-2, with D tentatively TRBD1 (5 bases). Germline CDR1 and CDR2: GTSNPN and SVGIG (reference sequence). This CDR3 is built from 12 residues. Trimming removed 4 bases at V and 7 bases at J, with 13 bases between. The CDR3 DNA reads as TGTGCCTGGAATGGAGGGGCGGGTGGCTACACCTTC. The encoded protein is CAWNGGAGGYTF.

For this clone: One end of the junction fails to match germline, which may point to a read error. This chain connects TRBV11-1 to TRBJ1-1; D unclear. Germline V gene lookup returns CDR1 SGHAT and CDR2 FQDESV (reference sequence). CDR3 size: 14 residues. CDR3 loop: CASSLAGANTEAFF. DNA of the CDR3: TGTGCCAGCAGCCTAGCCGGAGCGAACACTGAAGCTTTCTTT.

The chain employs TRBV19 and TRBJ1-2; D gene ambiguous. The CDR3 consists of 12 residues. V lost 3 bases and J 3 bases, leaving 5 bases between the germline ends. The germline CDR1 and CDR2 sequences are LNHDA and SQIVND (reference sequence). The DNA for the CDR3 is TGTGCCAGTAGTATCTCTGACTATGGCTACACCTTC. Translated: CASSISDYGYTF.

This chain uses TRBV3-1 (or the pseudogene TRBV3-2) with TRBJ2-1; D remains ambiguous. The V and J ends lost 2 bases and 4 bases respectively, with 9 bases between them. The CDR3 consists of 14 residues. Germline V gene lookup returns CDR1 LGHDT and CDR2 YNNKEL (reference sequence). The CDR3 sequence: CASSQSARYNEQFF. The CDR3 region has the DNA TGTGCCAGCAGCCAAAGCGCTAGGTACAATGAGCAGTTCTTC.

This clone is a singleton in its sample. The CDR3 sequence: CASSYARHEGEQYF. The CDR3 DNA reads TGTGCCAGCAGTTACGCCCGACATGAGGGCGAGCAGTACTTC. The J gene is TRBJ2-7, the V gene TRBV6-5, with D possibly matching TRBD2 (5 bases). Trimming left V 2 bases short and J 6 bases short, with 14 bases between. Per germline, CDR1 MNHEY and CDR2 SVGAGI. The CDR3 contains 14 residues.

V and J are TRBV7-9 and TRBJ2-7; possible D gene TRBD2, 6 bases. CDR1 is SEHNR, CDR2 FQNEAQ, per germline (reference sequence). Trimming took off 1 base at V and 2 bases at J, with 9 bases between the two ends. This CDR3 is 14 amino acids long. The CDR3 DNA is TGTGCCAGCAGCTTAGAACTAGCAACCTACGAGCAGTACTTC. Its protein product is CASSLELATYEQYF.

The chain has TRBV7-2 and TRBJ1-1; tentative D call: TRBD1 (6 bases). This CDR3 spans 15 amino acids. The germline V and J ends were trimmed by 5 bases and 2 bases, with 15 bases remaining between them. Germline V lookup: CDR1 SGHTA, CDR2 FQGNSA. The CDR3 region is CASSVQRGGNTEAFF. As DNA, the CDR3 is TGTGCCAGCAGCGTCCAACGGGGGGGCAACACTGAAGCTTTCTTT.

The chain links TRBV5-1 to TRBJ1-2; D not certain. Per germline, CDR1 SGHRS and CDR2 YFSETQ. Trimming took 3 bases from V and 8 from J, leaving 14 bases between them. The CDR3 is 13 residues long. CDR3: CASSYLPLGGYTF. CDR3 bases: TGCGCCAGCAGCTACCTTCCGTTGGGAGGCTACACCTTC.

V gene TRBV7-9 combines with J gene TRBJ1-1, with unresolved D. Germline loops: CDR1 SEHNR, CDR2 FQNEAQ (reference sequence). Trimming removed 3 bases at V and 1 base at J, with 9 bases between. The CDR3 sequence is 14 residues long. This chain's CDR3 is CASSLRATNTEAFF. The CDR3 DNA reads TGTGCCAGCAGCTTGCGGGCAACGAACACTGAAGCTTTCTTT.

The chain has TRBV2 and TRBJ2-2; perhaps D is TRBD1 or TRBD2 (5 bases each). V lost 5 bases, J lost 1 base, and 11 bases lay in between. The CDR3 loop spans 15 amino acids. From germline, CDR1 is SNHLY and CDR2 FYNNEI. CDR3 in DNA: TGTGCCAGCAGTCGGGACCGAGGGAACACCGGGGAGCTGTTTTTT. Translation: CASSRDRGNTGELFF.

V is TRBV27 and J is TRBJ2-7, with TRBD2 as a possible D gene (6 bases). Trimming cost V 7 bases and J 0 bases, with 22 bases left between them. Germline-derived CDR1 and CDR2 are MNHEY and SMNVEV (reference sequence). This CDR3 spans 17 amino acids. The CDR3 is CASKWSGRGLLSYEQYF. The CDR3, as DNA: TGTGCCAGCAAGTGGTCGGGGCGGGGCCTCCTCTCCTACGAGCAGTACTTC.

This sequence joins TRBV7-8 and TRBJ1-6; D remains ambiguous. CDR3 length equals 15 residues. V gave up 4 bases and J gave up 3 bases, with 10 bases separating them. Germline V gene lookup returns CDR1 SGHVS and CDR2 FQNEAQ. The CDR3 DNA is TGTGCCAGCAGCTCCGGACTTAGCTATAATTCACCCCTCCACTTT. Its translation is CASSSGLSYNSPLHF.

The chain links TRBV15 to TRBJ1-2; D call uncertain. Germline V gene data show CDR1 as LNHNV and CDR2 as YYDKDF (reference sequence). Between the trimmed V and J ends, which lost 0 bases and 4 bases, there was a span of 9 bases. The CDR3 sequence is 14 residues long. The CDR3 DNA reads as TGTGCCACCAGCAGAGAAACGAGCAGCTATGGCTACACCTTC. Its protein is CATSRETSSYGYTF.

The J gene is TRBJ1-4, the V gene TRBV5-6; tentatively, D is TRBD1 (6 bases). The V gene's germline CDR1 is SGHDT and CDR2 YYEEEE. V lost 4 bases and J 4 bases, leaving 17 bases between the germline ends. The CDR3 is made up of 16 amino acids. In DNA, the CDR3 is TGTGCCAGCAGCGGCGCCGGACAGCGCTTTAATGAAAAACTGTTTTTT. Its protein is CASSGAGQRFNEKLFF.

V and J are TRBV27 and TRBJ1-2; no definite D call. Trimming shortened V by 0 bases and J by 6 bases, and 2 bases separated the two germline ends. This CDR3 is 11 amino acids long. Germline-derived CDR1 and CDR2 are MNHEY and SMNVEV (reference sequence). The CDR3: CASSLSDGYTF. The CDR3, as DNA: TGTGCCAGCAGTTTATCGGATGGCTACACCTTC.

The chain links TRBV4-2 to TRBJ2-3; 12 bases agree with TRBD2. CDR3 length: 15 residues. Germline lookup yields CDR1 LGHNA and CDR2 YNFKEQ. V was pared by 4 bases and J by 4 bases, with 3 bases of the junction left unmatched. CDR3 sequence: CASSPSGGAADTQYF. CDR3 bases: TGTGCCAGCAGCCCTAGCGGGGGGGCGGCAGATACGCAGTATTTT.

This chain connects TRBV4-3 to TRBJ1-5; 8 nucleotides align to TRBD1. J was trimmed by 5 bases and V by 0 bases; bases with no gene match: 9. This CDR3 comprises 17 residues. In germline, CDR1 is LGHNA, CDR2 YSLEER. CDR3 bases: TGCGCCAGCAGCCAAGAAATAACAGGGGGTTGGCATCAGCCCCAGCATTTT. Translating it yields CASSQEITGGWHQPQHF.

This chain connects TRBV27 to TRBJ2-7; TRBD2 aligns across 8 bases. This CDR3 comprises 14 residues. V gave up 3 bases and J gave up 7 bases; unmatched junction bases: 8. Germline CDR1 MNHEY, CDR2 SMNVEV (reference sequence). CDR3 coding DNA: TGTGCCAGCAGTTTCCGGGAGGGGCCGTGGGAGCAGTACTTC. As protein: CASSFREGPWEQYF.

V usage is TRBV24-1 and J usage is TRBJ2-3; no clear D gene. This CDR3 has 12 amino acids. V lost 2 bases to trimming and J lost 3 bases, with 2 bases between them. CDR1 is KGHDR and CDR2 is SFDVKD in the germline V gene. This CDR3 is CATSDSTDTQYF. CDR3 in DNA: TGTGCCACCAGTGATTCTACAGATACGCAGTATTTT.

The V gene is TRBV9, the J gene TRBJ2-3; TRBD2 aligns across 8 bases. CDR3 length: 17 amino acids. From germline, CDR1 is SGDLS and CDR2 YYNGEE. Unmatched junction bases numbered 6, after V lost 0 bases and J lost 0 bases. CDR3 in amino acids: CASSVEAGGPSTDTQYF. CDR3 in DNA: TGTGCCAGCAGCGTAGAGGCGGGAGGCCCTAGCACAGATACGCAGTATTTT.

The J gene is TRBJ2-5, the V gene TRBV5-8, with D perhaps given as TRBD1 or TRBD2 (5 bases each). The germline V and J ends were trimmed by 7 bases and 3 bases, with 16 bases remaining between them. This CDR3 contains 14 residues. Germline-derived CDR1 and CDR2 are SGHTS and YDEGEE. Here the CDR3 reads CASGAGTSKETQYF. The CDR3 DNA reads as TGTGCCAGCGGAGCTGGGACGTCGAAAGAGACCCAGTACTTC. The full variable domain, with the rest looked up from reference TRBV5-8 and TRBJ2-5, is EAGVTQSPTHLIKTRGQQATLRCSPISGHTSVYWYQQALGLGLQFLLWYDEGEERNRGNFPPRFSGRQFPNYSSELNVNALELEDSALYLCASGAGTSKETQYFGPGTRLLVL.

V gene TRBV14 combines with J gene TRBJ2-1, with D possibly matching TRBD1 (5 bases). V dropped 1 base and J dropped 4 bases, with 5 bases sitting between them. This CDR3 has 13 residues. CDR1 is SGHDN, CDR2 FVKESK, per germline. This CDR3 reads CASSQGQYNEQFF. The DNA for the CDR3 is TGTGCCAGCAGCCAAGGACAGTACAATGAGCAGTTCTTC.